These T cell receptor beta chains were read from a single sample in a study of cytomegalovirus exposure and HLA in healthy donors. The table came from immunoSEQ multiplex PCR; TCRdb's copy has only in-frame clones and leaves some out. The table records approximately 200,000 clones, 70% to 90% of them present only once. Sequencing input: PBMCs. These receptors came from a young woman in good health and CMV-seronegative. CDR3s include the opening cysteine and the closing phenylalanine or tryptophan. Fields, in order: J gene, clone size, V gene, D gene, CDR3 protein, CDR3 DNA. A D gene is named only where the DNA matches it firmly. Where a row states a size, it is once, few, many or the class of an expanded clone; other rows omit it.

TRBJ2-1,NA,TRBV4-3,NA,CASSQGTGNEQFF,TGCGCCAGCAGCCAAGGAACGGGGAATGAGCAGTTCTTC
TRBJ2-1,few,TRBV9,NA,CASSAETSYNEQFF,TGTGCCAGCAGCGCCGAGACTAGTTACAATGAGCAGTTCTTC
TRBJ1-2,once,TRBV4-3,NA,CASSRQWVTIDSGYTF,TGCGCCAGCAGCCGTCAGTGGGTCACCATTGACTCTGGCTACACCTTC
TRBJ1-1,NA,TRBV1,NA,CTSSPLTGKDTEAFF,TGCACCAGCAGCCCGTTGACGGGGAAAGACACTGAAGCTTTCTTT
TRBJ2-7,few,TRBV18,NA,CASSPQSGYEQYF,TGTGCCAGCTCACCGCAATCAGGCTACGAGCAGTACTTC
TRBJ1-2,NA,TRBV6-6,TRBD1,CASNPGTGHYTF,TGTGCCAGCAACCCCGGGACAGGGCACTACACCTTC
TRBJ2-5,NA,TRBV29-1,NA,CSVVSNRVGLYKQETQYF,TGCAGCGTTGTCTCTAACAGGGTAGGGTTGTACAAGCAAGAGACCCAGTACTTC
TRBJ1-5,once,TRBV25-1,NA,CASSDKQGDQPQHF,TGTGCCAGCAGTGATAAACAGGGTGATCAGCCCCAGCATTTT
TRBJ1-1,few,TRBV19,NA,CASSPKTGAMNTEAFF,TGTGCCAGTAGTCCTAAGACAGGTGCTATGAACACTGAAGCTTTCTTT
TRBJ2-1,NA,TRBV9,NA,CASSVVAGDEQFF,TGTGCCAGCAGCGTAGTAGCCGGGGATGAGCAGTTCTTC
TRBJ2-7,NA,TRBV6-5,TRBD2,CASSSGSPYEQYF,TGTGCCAGTTCGAGCGGGAGTCCCTACGAGCAGTACTTC
TRBJ2-7,few,TRBV2,NA,CASGGSAGTYEQYF,TGTGCCAGCGGCGGCAGTGCCGGGACCTACGAGCAGTACTTC
TRBJ1-5,NA,TRBV10-2,NA,CASSESASNQPQHF,TGCGCCAGCAGTGAGTCAGCTAGCAATCAGCCCCAGCATTTT
TRBJ2-1,NA,TRBV19,TRBD2,CASSMGTSYEQFF,TGTGCCAGTAGTATGGGGACTAGCTATGAGCAGTTCTTC
TRBJ2-2,NA,TRBV11-2,NA,CASSLDLGAGTNTGELFF,TGTGCCAGCAGCTTAGACCTGGGTGCAGGGACGAACACCGGGGAGCTGTTTTTT
TRBJ2-1,NA,TRBV11-2,TRBD2,CASSKGTGGQAEQFF,TGTGCCAGCTCCAAGGGGACGGGAGGTCAGGCTGAGCAGTTCTTC
TRBJ2-1,NA,TRBV9,NA,CASSVVPSREQFF,TGTGCCAGCAGCGTAGTTCCTAGTCGGGAGCAGTTCTTC
TRBJ1-1,NA,TRBV19,NA,CASSMRGEAFF,TGTGCCAGTAGTATGAGGGGGGAAGCTTTCTTT
TRBJ2-7,NA,TRBV5-1,TRBD1,CASSLARDSRGEQYF,TGCGCCAGCAGCTTGGCCCGGGACAGCCGTGGGGAGCAGTACTTC
TRBJ2-6,NA,TRBV11-2,NA,CASSEPGLWANVLTF,TGTGCCAGCAGCGAGCCGGGACTCTGGGCCAACGTCCTGACTTTC
TRBJ2-2,NA,TRBV27,TRBD2,CASSLSPSGFGELFF,TGTGCCAGCAGTTTAAGTCCTAGCGGGTTCGGGGAGCTGTTTTTT
TRBJ2-3,NA,TRBV5-4,NA,CASSLGLEGGDGLPTDTQYF,TGTGCCAGCAGCTTAGGATTAGAGGGCGGGGACGGCTTACCCACAGATACGCAGTATTTT
TRBJ1-1,NA,TRBV2,TRBD1,CASSEDRGQVNTEAFF,TGTGCCAGCAGTGAGGACAGGGGGCAGGTTAACACTGAAGCTTTCTTT
TRBJ1-1,NA,TRBV5-6,NA,CASSSVIYRDNTEAFF,TGTGCCAGCAGCTCGGTAATTTACAGGGACAACACTGAAGCTTTCTTT
TRBJ2-1,NA,TRBV4-1,TRBD2,CASSLRTSGKWSHNEQFF,TGCGCCAGCAGCCTTCGGACTAGCGGGAAGTGGTCCCATAATGAGCAGTTCTTC
TRBJ1-1,NA,TRBV28,TRBD1,CASSSSQGSTEAFF,TGTGCCAGCAGTTCATCACAGGGGAGCACTGAAGCTTTCTTT
TRBJ1-1,NA,TRBV7-9,NA,CASSVTVNTEAFF,TGTGCCAGCAGCGTGACAGTGAACACTGAAGCTTTCTTT
TRBJ2-1,many,TRBV20-1,NA,CSQELFDEQFF,TGCAGCCAAGAGTTGTTCGATGAGCAGTTCTTC
TRBJ1-1,NA,TRBV5-6,TRBD1,CASSLTGVLNTEAFF,TGTGCCAGCAGCTTGACAGGGGTCTTGAACACTGAAGCTTTCTTT
TRBJ2-3,NA,TRBV7-2,TRBD2,CASSGSGTPDTQYF,TGTGCCAGCAGCGGTAGCGGGACACCAGATACGCAGTATTTT
TRBJ2-7,NA,TRBV2,NA,CASSDGEGVSFDEQYF,TGTGCCAGCAGTGACGGGGAGGGGGTGAGTTTCGACGAGCAGTACTTC
TRBJ2-5,NA,TRBV2,TRBD2,CASSPRTSPIGETQYF,TGTGCCAGCAGTCCTAGGACTAGCCCGATCGGTGAGACCCAGTACTTC
TRBJ2-3,once,TRBV10-3,NA,CAISDGGLLTDTQYF,TGTGCCATCAGTGATGGAGGGCTACTCACAGATACGCAGTATTTT
TRBJ2-1,few,TRBV5-5,TRBD2,CASRLSGRVNEQFF,TGTGCCAGCAGATTAAGCGGGAGGGTCAATGAGCAGTTCTTC
TRBJ2-2,NA,TRBV30,TRBD2,CAWSRGGVAGELFF,TGTGCCTGGAGTCGGGGGGGTGTCGCCGGGGAGCTGTTTTTT